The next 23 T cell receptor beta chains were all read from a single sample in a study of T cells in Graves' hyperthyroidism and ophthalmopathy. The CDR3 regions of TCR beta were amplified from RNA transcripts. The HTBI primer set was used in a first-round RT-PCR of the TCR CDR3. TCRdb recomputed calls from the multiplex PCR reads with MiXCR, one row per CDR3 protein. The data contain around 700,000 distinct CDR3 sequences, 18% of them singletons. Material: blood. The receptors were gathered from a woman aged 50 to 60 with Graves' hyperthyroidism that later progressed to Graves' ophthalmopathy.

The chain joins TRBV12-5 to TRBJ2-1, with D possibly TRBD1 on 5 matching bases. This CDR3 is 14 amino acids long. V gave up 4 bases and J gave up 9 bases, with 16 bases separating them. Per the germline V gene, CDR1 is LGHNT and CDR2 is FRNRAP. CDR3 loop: CASGSGLGPGEQFF. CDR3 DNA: TGTGCTAGTGGTTCGGGTCTGGGGCCCGGTGAGCAGTTCTTC. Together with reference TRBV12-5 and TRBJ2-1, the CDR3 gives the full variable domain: DARVTQTPRHKVTEMGQEVTMRCQPILGHNTVFWYRQTMMQGLELLAYFRNRAPLDDSGMPKDRFSAEMPDATLATLKIQPSEPRDSAVYFCASGSGLGPGEQFFGPGTRLTVL.

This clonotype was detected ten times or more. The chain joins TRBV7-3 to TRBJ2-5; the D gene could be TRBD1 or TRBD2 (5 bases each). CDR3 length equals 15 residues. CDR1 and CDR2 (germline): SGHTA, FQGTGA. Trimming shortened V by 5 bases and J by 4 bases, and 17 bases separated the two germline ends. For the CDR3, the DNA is TGTGCCAGCAGCCCCGGGGCAGGGAAGGTAGAGACCCAGTACTTC. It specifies CASSPGAGKVETQYF.

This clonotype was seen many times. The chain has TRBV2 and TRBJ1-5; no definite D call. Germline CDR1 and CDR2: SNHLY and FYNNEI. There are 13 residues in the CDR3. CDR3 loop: CAGSSTSNQPQHF. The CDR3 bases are TGTGCAGGAAGTTCTACCAGCAATCAGCCCCAGCATTTT.

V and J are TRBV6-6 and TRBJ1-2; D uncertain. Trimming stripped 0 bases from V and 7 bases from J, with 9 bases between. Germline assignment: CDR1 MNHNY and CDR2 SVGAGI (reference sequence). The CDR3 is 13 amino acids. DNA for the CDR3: TGTGCCAGCAGTTACTCCGAGGGTGGTGGCTACACCTTC. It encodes CASSYSEGGGYTF.

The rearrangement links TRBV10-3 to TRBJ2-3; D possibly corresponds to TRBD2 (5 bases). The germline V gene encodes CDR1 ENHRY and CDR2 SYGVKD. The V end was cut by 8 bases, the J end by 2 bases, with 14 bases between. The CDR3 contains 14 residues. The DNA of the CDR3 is TGTGCCATCGCGCCGGGGATTGACACAGATACGCAGTATTTT. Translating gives CAIAPGIDTDTQYF.

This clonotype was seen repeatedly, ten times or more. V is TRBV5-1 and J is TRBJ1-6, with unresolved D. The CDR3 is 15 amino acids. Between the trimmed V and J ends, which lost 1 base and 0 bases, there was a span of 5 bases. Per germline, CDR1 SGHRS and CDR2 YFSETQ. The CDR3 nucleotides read TGCGCCAGCAGCTTGACCGCCTCCTATAATTCACCCCTCCACTTT. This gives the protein CASSLTASYNSPLHF.

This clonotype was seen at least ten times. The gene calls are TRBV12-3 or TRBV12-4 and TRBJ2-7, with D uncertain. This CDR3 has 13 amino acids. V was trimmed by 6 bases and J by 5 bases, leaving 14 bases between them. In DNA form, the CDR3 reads TGTGCCAGCAGACTACCCTCCTCGAACGAGCAGTACTTC. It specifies CASRLPSSNEQYF.

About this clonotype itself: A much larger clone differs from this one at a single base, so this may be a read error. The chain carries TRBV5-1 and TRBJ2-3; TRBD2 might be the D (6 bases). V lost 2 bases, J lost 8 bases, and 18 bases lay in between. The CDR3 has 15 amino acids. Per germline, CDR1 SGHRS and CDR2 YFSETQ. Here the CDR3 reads CASSFRRGGQGTQYF. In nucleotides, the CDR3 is TGCGCCAGCAGCTTTAGGCGGGGAGGTCAAGGTACGCAGTATTTT.

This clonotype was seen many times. CDR3 sequence (DNA): TGTGCCACCGTCTTACGAACGGGACAGGAGAATCAGCCCCAGCATTTT. It translates to CATVLRTGQENQPQHF. V is TRBV24-1 and J is TRBJ1-5, with 8 bases matching TRBD1. With V trimmed by 9 bases and J by 4 bases, 13 bases remained unmatched. Germline values: CDR1 KGHDR, CDR2 SFDVKD. This CDR3 is 16 amino acids long.

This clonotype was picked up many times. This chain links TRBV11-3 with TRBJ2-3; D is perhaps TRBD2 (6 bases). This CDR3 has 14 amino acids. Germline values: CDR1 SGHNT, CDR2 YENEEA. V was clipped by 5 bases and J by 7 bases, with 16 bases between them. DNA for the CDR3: TGTGCCAGCAGCCCCATGGGGGAGGACCATACGCAGTATTTT. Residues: CASSPMGEDHTQYF.

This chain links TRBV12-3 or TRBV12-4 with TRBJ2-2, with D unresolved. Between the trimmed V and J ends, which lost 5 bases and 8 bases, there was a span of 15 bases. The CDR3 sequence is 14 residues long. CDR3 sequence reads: CASSRTQEGGELFF. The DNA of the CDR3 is TGTGCCAGCAGTAGAACTCAGGAAGGAGGGGAGCTGTTTTTT.

For the CDR3, the DNA is TGTGCCAGCAGCCAGCCGGACAGGGGCTCCTATAATTCACCCCTCCACTTT. Translating it yields CASSQPDRGSYNSPLHF. The chain is built from TRBV5-6 and TRBJ1-6; 9 bases are shared with TRBD1. Germline values: CDR1 SGHDT, CDR2 YYEEEE. After removal of 4 bases from V and 0 bases from J, the junction contained 5 bases not matched to a gene. The CDR3 totals 17 residues.

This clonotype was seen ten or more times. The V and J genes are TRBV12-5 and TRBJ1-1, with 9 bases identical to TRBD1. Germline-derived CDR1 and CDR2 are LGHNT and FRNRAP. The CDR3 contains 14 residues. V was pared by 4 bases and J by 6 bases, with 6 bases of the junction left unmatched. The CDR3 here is CASGWGGTGSEAFF. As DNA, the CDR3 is TGTGCTAGTGGTTGGGGGGGGACAGGGTCTGAAGCTTTCTTT.

The CDR3 loop is CATSDRTGSAADTQYF. In DNA, the CDR3 is TGTGCCACCAGTGACCGGACAGGGTCCGCGGCAGATACGCAGTATTTT. This chain links TRBV24-1 with TRBJ2-3, with 8 bases fitting TRBD1. Trimming at V came to 4 bases and at J to 4 bases, leaving 9 bases not matched to a gene. Germline assignment: CDR1 KGHDR and CDR2 SFDVKD. The CDR3 has 16 amino acids.

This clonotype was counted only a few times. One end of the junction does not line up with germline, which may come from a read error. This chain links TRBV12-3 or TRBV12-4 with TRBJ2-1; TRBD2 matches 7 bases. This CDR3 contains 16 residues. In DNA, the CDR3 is TGTACCAGCAGTTTATGGGGGGGGAGCTCCTACAATGAGCAGTTCTTC. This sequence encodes CTSSLWGGSSYNEQFF.

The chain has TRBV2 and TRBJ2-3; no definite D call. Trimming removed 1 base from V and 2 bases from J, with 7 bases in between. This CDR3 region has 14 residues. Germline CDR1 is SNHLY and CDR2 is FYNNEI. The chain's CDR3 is CASSEDGNTDTQYF. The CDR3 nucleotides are TGTGCCAGCAGTGAAGATGGGAACACAGATACGCAGTATTTT.

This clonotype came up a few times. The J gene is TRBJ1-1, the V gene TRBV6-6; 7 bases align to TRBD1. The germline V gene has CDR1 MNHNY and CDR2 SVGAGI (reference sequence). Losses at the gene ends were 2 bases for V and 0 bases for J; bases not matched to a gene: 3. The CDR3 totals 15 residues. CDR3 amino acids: CASSYVTGLNTEAFF. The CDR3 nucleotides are TGTGCCAGCAGTTACGTGACAGGGCTGAACACTGAAGCTTTCTTT.

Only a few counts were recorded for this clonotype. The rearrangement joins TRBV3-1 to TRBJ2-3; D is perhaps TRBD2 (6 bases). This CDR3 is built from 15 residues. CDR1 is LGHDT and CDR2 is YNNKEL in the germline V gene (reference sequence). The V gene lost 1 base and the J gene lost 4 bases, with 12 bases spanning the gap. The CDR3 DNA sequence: TGTGCCAGCAGCCAAGGGACTATGGGGCCAGATACGCAGTATTTT. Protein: CASSQGTMGPDTQYF.

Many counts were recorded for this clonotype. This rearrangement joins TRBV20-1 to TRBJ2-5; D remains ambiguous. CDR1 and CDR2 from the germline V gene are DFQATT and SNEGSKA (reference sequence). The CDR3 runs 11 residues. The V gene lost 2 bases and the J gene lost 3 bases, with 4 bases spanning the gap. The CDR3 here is CSARTEETQYF. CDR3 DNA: TGCAGTGCTAGAACTGAAGAGACCCAGTACTTC.

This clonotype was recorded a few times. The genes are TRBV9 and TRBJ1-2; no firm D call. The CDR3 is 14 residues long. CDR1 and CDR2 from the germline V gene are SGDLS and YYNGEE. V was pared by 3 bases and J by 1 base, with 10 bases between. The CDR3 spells CASSALKGNYGYTF. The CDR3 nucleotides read TGTGCCAGCAGCGCGTTGAAGGGTAACTATGGCTACACCTTC.

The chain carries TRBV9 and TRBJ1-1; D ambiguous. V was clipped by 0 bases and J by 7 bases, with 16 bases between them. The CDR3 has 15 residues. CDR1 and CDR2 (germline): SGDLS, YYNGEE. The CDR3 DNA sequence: TGTGCCAGCAGCGTAGTTGGCAGGCCCTTGGATGAAGCTTTCTTT. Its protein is CASSVVGRPLDEAFF.

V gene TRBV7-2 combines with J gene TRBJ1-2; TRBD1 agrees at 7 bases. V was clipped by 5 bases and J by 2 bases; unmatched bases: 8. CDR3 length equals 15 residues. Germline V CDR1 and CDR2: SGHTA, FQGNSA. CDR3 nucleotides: TGTGCCAGCAGCGCACCGGGACAGCGAAACTATGGCTACACCTTC. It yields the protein CASSAPGQRNYGYTF.

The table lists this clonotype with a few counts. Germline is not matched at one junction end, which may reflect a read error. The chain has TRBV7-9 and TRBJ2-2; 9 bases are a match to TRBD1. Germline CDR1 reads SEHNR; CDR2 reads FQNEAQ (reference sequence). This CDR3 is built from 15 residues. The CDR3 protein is CASSLGTGVTGELFF. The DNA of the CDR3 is TGTGCCAGCAGCTTAGGGACAGGGGTCACCGGGGAGCTGTTTTTC.